A single sample gave rise to the 9 T cell receptor beta chains below, sequenced in a study of shared clonotypes between healthy human individuals. The protocol was immunoSEQ multiplex PCR, while the TCRdb copy is restricted to in-frame clones and leaves out a portion. This table holds more than 900,000 clones, more than 75% found once. The sequenced sample was memory CD4+ T cells from PBMCs. Stated subset: CD45RA-negative fraction. The receptors shown here come from a young man in good health. Some clones in this sample may be carry-over from other donors' samples.

This chain connects TRBV9 to TRBJ2-5; TRBD1 is a possible D gene (6 bases). This CDR3 region has 18 residues. V was pared by 3 bases and J by 5 bases, with 26 bases between. Per the germline V gene, CDR1 is SGDLS and CDR2 is YYNGEE. The CDR3, as DNA: TGTGCCAGCAGCGCGGGGACACAGCGTACGTTCCCCATGGAGACCCAGTACTTC. Translating it yields CASSAGTQRTFPMETQYF.

The chain employs TRBV9 and TRBJ1-1; possibly TRBD1 for D (6 bases). V lost 2 bases and J lost 1, with 12 bases in between. Per germline, CDR1 SGDLS and CDR2 YYNGEE. This CDR3 region has 15 residues. DNA for the CDR3: TGTGCCAGCAGCGTCCAGGGCAGGGGGAACACTGAAGCTTTCTTT. This encodes CASSVQGRGNTEAFF.

This clone showed up just a few times. The rearrangement uses TRBV28 and TRBJ1-4, with no clear D. The CDR3 runs 16 residues. Germline assignment: CDR1 MDHEN and CDR2 SYDVKM. V dropped 2 bases and J dropped 7 bases, with 17 bases sitting between them. The CDR3 DNA follows: TGTGCCAGCAGTTTAACTTTAACCGAGATGGGTGAAAAACTGTTTTTT. Translation gives CASSLTLTEMGEKLFF.

The chain employs TRBV7-3 and TRBJ2-1; D gene uncertain. From germline, CDR1 is SGHTA and CDR2 FQGTGA. V dropped 3 bases and J dropped 0 bases, with 27 bases sitting between them. The CDR3 length is 21 residues. The CDR3 DNA reads as TGTGCCAGCAGCTTCCTCCACTCAACCTCGGTTGGCCCGAGCTCCTACAATGAGCAGTTCTTC. Protein sequence: CASSFLHSTSVGPSSYNEQFF. The whole variable domain, filled in from reference TRBV7-3 and TRBJ2-1, reads GAGVSQTPSNKVTEKGKYVELRCDPISGHTALYWYRQSLGQGPEFLIYFQGTGAADDSGLPNDRFFAVRPEGSVSTLKIQRTERGDSAVYLCASSFLHSTSVGPSSYNEQFFGPGTRLTVL.

The chain joins TRBV6-1 to TRBJ1-4, with 10 bases fitting TRBD1. V lost 6 bases to trimming and J lost 6 bases; unmatched junction nucleotides: 7. Germline CDR1 and CDR2: MNHNS and SASEGT. The CDR3 is 15 amino acids. CDR3 coding DNA: TGTGCCAGCAGAGAACCGGGACAGGGGTATGAAAAACTGTTTTTT. Amino acid sequence: CASREPGQGYEKLFF.

The J gene is TRBJ1-3, the V gene TRBV14, with D unresolved. CDR1 and CDR2 from the germline V gene are SGHDN and FVKESK. CDR3 length: 16 residues. Trimming removed 2 bases from V and 0 bases from J, with 11 bases in between. CDR3 amino acids: CASSQRSRASGNTIYF. The CDR3, as DNA: TGTGCCAGCAGCCAAAGGTCAAGGGCCTCTGGAAACACCATATATTTT.

This chain links TRBV4-1 with TRBJ2-3; TRBD2 aligns across 9 bases. V was clipped by 4 bases and J by 2 bases; unmatched bases: 4. This CDR3 is built from 15 residues. CDR1 is MGHRA, CDR2 YSYEKL, per germline. CDR3 sequence reads: CASSLSGSNTDTQYF. In DNA, the CDR3 is TGCGCCAGCAGCCTTAGCGGGAGCAACACAGATACGCAGTATTTT.

V and J are TRBV18 and TRBJ2-2; D gene uncertain. CDR1 and CDR2 (germline): KGHSH, LQKENI. The CDR3 has 14 amino acids. Trimming removed 0 bases at V and 6 bases at J, with 8 bases between. The CDR3 region has the DNA TGTGCCAGCTCACCACCGGTGGGTCCCGGGGAGCTGTTTTTT. Encoded protein: CASSPPVGPGELFF.

There are many counts of this clone. This chain links TRBV5-1 with TRBJ2-2; weak D call: TRBD1 (6 bases). Germline V lookup: CDR1 SGHRS, CDR2 YFSETQ. The CDR3 has 16 amino acids. V was cut by 4 bases and J by 4 bases, with 17 bases left in between. CDR3 nucleotides: TGCGCCAGCAGCCCCCACAGGGACCCGACCACCGGGGAGCTGTTTTTT. Protein product: CASSPHRDPTTGELFF.